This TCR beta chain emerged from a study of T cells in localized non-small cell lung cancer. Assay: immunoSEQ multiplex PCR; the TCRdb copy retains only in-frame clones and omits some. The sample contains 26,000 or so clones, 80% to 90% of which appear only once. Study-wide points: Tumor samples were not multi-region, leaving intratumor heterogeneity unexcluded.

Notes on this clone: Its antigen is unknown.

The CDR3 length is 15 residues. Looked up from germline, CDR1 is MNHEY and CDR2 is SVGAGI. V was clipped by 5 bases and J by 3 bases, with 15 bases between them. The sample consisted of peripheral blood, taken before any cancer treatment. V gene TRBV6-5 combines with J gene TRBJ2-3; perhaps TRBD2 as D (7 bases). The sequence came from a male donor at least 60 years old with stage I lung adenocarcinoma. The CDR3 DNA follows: TGTGCCAGCAGTAGGGGGGGCGGTTTGACAGATACGCAGTATTTT. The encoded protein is CASSRGGGLTDTQYF.